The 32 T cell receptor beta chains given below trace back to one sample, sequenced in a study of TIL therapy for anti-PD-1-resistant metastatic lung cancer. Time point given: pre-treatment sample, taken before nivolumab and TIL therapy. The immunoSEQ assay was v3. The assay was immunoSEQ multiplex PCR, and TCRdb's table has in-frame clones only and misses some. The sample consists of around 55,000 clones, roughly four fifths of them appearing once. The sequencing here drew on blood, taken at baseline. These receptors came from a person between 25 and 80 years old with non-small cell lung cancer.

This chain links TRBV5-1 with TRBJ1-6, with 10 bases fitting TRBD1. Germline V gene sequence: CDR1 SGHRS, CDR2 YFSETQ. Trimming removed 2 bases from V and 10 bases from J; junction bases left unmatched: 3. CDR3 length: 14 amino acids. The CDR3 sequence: CASSLRTGGSPLHF. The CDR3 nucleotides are TGCGCCAGCAGCTTACGGACAGGGGGATCACCCCTCCACTTT. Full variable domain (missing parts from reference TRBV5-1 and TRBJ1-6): KAGVTQTPRYLIKTRGQQVTLSCSPISGHRSVSWYQQTPGQGLQFLFEYFSETQRNKGNFPGRFSGRQFSNSRSEMNVSTLELGDSALYLCASSLRTGGSPLHFGNGTRLTVT.

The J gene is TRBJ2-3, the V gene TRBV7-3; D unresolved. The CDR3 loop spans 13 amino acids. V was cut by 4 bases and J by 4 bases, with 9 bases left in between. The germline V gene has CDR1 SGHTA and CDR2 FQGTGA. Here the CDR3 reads CASSSQIADTQYF. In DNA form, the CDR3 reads TGTGCCAGCAGCTCACAGATAGCAGATACGCAGTATTTT.

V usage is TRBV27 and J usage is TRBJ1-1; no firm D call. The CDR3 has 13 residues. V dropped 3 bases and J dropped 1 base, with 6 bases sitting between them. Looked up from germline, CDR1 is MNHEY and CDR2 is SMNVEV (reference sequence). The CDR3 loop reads CASSLAANTEAFF. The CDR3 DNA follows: TGTGCCAGCAGTTTGGCAGCGAACACTGAAGCTTTCTTT.

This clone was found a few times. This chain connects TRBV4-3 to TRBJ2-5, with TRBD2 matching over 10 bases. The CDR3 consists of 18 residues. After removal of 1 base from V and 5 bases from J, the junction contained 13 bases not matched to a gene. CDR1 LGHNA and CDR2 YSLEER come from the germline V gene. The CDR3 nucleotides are TGCGCCAGCAGCCAAGTTATAAGTAGCGGGGGGTGGTTGGAGACCCAGTACTTC. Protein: CASSQVISSGGWLETQYF.

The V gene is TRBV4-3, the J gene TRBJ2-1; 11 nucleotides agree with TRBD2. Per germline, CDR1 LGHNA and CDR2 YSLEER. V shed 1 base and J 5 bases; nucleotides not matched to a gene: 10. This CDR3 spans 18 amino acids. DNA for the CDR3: TGCGCCAGCAGCCAAGCCCTCCGCGGGACTAGCGGCCACAATGAGCAGTTCTTC. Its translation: CASSQALRGTSGHNEQFF.

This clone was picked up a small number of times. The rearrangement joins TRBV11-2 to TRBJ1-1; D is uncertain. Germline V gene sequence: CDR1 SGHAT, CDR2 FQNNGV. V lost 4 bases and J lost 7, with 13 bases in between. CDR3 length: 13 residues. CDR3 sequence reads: CASSSIRTGEAFF. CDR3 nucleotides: TGTGCCAGCAGCTCCATTCGGACGGGTGAAGCTTTCTTT.

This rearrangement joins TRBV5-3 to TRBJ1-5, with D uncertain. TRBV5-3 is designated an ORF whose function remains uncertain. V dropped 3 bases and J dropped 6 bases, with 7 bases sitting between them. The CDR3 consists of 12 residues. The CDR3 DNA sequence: TGTGCCAGAAGCTCCCTTGGTCAGCCCCAGCATTTT. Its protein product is CARSSLGQPQHF.

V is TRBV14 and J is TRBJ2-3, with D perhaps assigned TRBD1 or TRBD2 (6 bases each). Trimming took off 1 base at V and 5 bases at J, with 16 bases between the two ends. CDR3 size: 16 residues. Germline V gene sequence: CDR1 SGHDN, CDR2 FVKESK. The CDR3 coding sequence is TGTGCCAGCAGCCAAGGATATCGGGGGCGCGGAGATACGCAGTATTTT. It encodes CASSQGYRGRGDTQYF.

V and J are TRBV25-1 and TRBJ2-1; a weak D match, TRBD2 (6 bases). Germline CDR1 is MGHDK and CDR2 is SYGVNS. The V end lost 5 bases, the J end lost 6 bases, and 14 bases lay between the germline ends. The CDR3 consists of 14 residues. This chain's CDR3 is CASSLPGALNEQFF. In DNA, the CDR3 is TGTGCCAGCAGTTTACCGGGAGCCCTCAATGAGCAGTTCTTC.

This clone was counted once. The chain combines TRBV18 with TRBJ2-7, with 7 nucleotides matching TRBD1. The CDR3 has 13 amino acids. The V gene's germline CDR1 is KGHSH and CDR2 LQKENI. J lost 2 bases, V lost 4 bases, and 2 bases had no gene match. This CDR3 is CASSRQGPYEQYF. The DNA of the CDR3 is TGTGCCAGCTCACGACAGGGACCCTACGAGCAGTACTTC.

The CDR3 sequence is CASSLPQGSGNTIYF. DNA of the CDR3: TGTGCCAGCAGTTTACCCCAGGGTAGCGGAAACACCATATATTTT. The chain couples TRBV28 to TRBJ1-3; maybe TRBD1 (5 bases). This CDR3 has 15 residues. Trimming cost V 2 bases and J 4 bases, with 12 bases left between them. Germline-derived CDR1 and CDR2 are MDHEN and SYDVKM.

The CDR3 DNA is TGTGCCAGCAGCTTGGTCTTCGGGACGGCGGGGACCGGGGAGCTGTTTTTT. Translating gives CASSLVFGTAGTGELFF. The chain is built from TRBV5-6 and TRBJ2-2; TRBD2 might be the D (6 bases). The CDR3 has 17 residues. Germline assignment: CDR1 SGHDT and CDR2 YYEEEE. Trimming removed 0 bases at V and 5 bases at J, with 17 bases between.

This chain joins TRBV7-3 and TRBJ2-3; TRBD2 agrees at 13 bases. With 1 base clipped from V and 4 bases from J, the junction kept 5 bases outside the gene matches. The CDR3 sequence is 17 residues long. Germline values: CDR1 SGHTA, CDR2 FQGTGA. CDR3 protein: CASSLKGTSGKADTQYF. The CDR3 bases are TGTGCCAGCAGCTTAAAGGGGACTAGCGGGAAAGCAGATACGCAGTATTTT. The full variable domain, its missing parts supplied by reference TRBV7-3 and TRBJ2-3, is GAGVSQTPSNKVTEKGKYVELRCDPISGHTALYWYRQSLGQGPEFLIYFQGTGAADDSGLPNDRFFAVRPEGSVSTLKIQRTERGDSAVYLCASSLKGTSGKADTQYFGPGTRLTVL.

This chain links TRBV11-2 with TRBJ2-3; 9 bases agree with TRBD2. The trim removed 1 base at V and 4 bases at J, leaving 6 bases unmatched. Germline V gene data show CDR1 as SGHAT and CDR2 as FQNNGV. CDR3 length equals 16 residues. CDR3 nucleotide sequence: TGTGCCAGCAGCTTAGTCGTAGCGGGAGACGCAGATACGCAGTATTTT. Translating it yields CASSLVVAGDADTQYF.

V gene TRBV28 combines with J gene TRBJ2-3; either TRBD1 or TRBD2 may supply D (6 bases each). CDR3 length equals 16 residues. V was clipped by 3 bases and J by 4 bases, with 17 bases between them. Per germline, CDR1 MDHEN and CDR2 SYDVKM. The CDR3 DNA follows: TGTGCCAGCAGTTTCGGAGGTAGGGGGGTAGCAGATACGCAGTATTTT. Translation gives CASSFGGRGVADTQYF.

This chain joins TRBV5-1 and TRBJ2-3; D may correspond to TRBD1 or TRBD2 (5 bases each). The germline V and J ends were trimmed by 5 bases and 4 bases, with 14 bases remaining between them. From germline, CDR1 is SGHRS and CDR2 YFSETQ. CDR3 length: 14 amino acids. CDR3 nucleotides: TGCGCCAGCAGGAAGGGACCTAGCCCAGATACGCAGTATTTT. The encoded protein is CASRKGPSPDTQYF.

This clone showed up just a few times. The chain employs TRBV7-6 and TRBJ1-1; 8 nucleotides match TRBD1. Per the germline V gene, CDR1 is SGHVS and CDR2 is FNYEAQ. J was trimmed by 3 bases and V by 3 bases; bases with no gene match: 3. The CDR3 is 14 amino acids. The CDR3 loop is CASSLGTGDTEAFF. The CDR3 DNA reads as TGTGCCAGCAGCTTGGGGACAGGAGACACTGAAGCTTTCTTT.

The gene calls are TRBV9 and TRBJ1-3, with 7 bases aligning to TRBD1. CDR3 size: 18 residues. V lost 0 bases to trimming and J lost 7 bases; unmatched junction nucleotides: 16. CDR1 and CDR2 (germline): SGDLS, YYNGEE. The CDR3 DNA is TGTGCCAGCAGCGTAGCTACTGCAACAGGGGACCGGGGCAACACCATATATTTT. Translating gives CASSVATATGDRGNTIYF. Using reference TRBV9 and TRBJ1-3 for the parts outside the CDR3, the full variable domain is DSGVTQTPKHLITATGQRVTLRCSPRSGDLSVYWYQQSLDQGLQFLIQYYNGEERAKGNILERFSAQQFPDLHSELNLSSLELGDSALYFCASSVATATGDRGNTIYFGEGSWLTVV.

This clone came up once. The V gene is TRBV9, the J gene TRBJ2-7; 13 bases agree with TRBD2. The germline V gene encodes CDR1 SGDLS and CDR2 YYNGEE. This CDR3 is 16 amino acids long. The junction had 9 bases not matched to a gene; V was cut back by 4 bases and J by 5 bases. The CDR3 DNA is TGTGCCAGCAGCAACACGGGACTAGCGGGGTTACACGAGCAGTACTTC. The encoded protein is CASSNTGLAGLHEQYF.

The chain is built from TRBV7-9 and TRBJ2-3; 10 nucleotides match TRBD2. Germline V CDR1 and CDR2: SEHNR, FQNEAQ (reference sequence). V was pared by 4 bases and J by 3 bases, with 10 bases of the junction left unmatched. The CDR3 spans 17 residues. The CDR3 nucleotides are TGTGCCAGCAGCTGGCCCAGAGCGGGAGGGGGGACAGATACGCAGTATTTT. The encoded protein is CASSWPRAGGGTDTQYF. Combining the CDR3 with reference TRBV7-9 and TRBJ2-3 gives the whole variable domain DTGVSQNPRHKITKRGQNVTFRCDPISEHNRLYWYRQTLGQGPEFLTYFQNEAQLEKSRLLSDRFSAERPKGSFSTLEIQRTEQGDSAMYLCASSWPRAGGGTDTQYFGPGTRLTVL.

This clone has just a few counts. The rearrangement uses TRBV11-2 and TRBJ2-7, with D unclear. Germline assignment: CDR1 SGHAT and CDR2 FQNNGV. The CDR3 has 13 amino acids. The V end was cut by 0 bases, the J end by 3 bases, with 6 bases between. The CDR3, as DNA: TGTGCCAGCAGCTTAGACCCCGACTACGAGCAGTACTTC. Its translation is CASSLDPDYEQYF.

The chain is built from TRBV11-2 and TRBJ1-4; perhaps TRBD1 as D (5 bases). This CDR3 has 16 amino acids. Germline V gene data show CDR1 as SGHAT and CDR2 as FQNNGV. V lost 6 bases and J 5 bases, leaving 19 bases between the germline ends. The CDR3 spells CASSSYRTTRNEKLFF. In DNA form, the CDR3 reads TGTGCCAGCAGTTCCTACAGGACAACGAGGAATGAAAAACTGTTTTTT.

This CDR3 is CASSQQTDTITDTQYF. CDR3 nucleotides: TGCGCCAGCAGCCAACAAACGGACACGATCACAGATACGCAGTATTTT. The chain is built from TRBV4-3 and TRBJ2-3, with a tentative D call TRBD1 (5 bases). Germline V lookup: CDR1 LGHNA, CDR2 YSLEER. Trimming cost V 2 bases and J 2 bases, with 14 bases left between them. This CDR3 spans 16 amino acids.

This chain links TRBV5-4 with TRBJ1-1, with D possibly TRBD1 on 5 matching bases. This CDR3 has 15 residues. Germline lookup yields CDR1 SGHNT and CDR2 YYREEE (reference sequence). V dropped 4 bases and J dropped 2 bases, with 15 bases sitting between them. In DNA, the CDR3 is TGTGCCAGCAGCACCCTAAGGGGAGAAAACACTGAAGCTTTCTTT. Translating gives CASSTLRGENTEAFF.

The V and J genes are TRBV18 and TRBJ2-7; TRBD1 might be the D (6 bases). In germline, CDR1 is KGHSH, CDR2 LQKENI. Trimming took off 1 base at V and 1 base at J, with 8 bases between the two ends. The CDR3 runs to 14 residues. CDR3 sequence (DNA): TGTGCCAGCTCACCACGGGACAAATCCTACGAGCAGTACTTC. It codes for CASSPRDKSYEQYF.

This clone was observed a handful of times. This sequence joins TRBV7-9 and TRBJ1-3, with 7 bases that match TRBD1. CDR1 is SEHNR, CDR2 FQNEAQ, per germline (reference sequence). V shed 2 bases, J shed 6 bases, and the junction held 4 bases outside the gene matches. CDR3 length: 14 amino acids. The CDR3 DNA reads TGTGCCAGCAGCTTAAGGGGGCACGAAAACACCATATATTTT. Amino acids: CASSLRGHENTIYF.

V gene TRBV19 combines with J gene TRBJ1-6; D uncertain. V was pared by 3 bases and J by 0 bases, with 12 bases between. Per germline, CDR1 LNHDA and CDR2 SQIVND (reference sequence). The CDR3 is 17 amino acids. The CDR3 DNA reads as TGTGCCAGTAGTATCAATGGCAGGAGCTCCTATAATTCACCCCTCCACTTT. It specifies CASSINGRSSYNSPLHF.

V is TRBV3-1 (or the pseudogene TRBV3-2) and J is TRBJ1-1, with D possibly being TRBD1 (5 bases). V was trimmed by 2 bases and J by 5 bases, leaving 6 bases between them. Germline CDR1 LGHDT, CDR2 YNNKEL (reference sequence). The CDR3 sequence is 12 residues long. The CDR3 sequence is CASSQRGTEAFF. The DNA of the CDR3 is TGTGCCAGCAGCCAACGGGGGACTGAAGCTTTCTTT.

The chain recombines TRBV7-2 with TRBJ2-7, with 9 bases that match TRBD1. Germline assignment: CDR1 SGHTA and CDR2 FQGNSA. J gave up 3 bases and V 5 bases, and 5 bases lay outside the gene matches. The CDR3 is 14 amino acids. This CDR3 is CASSPGTGNYEQYF. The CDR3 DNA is TGTGCCAGCAGCCCCGGGACAGGGAACTACGAGCAGTACTTC.

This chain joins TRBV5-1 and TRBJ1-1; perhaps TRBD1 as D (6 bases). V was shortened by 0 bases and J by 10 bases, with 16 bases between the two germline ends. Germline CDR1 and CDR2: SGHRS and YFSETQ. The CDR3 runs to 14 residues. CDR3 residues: CASSLVGGGGLAFF. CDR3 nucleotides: TGCGCCAGCAGCTTGGTGGGGGGCGGTGGGTTAGCTTTCTTT.

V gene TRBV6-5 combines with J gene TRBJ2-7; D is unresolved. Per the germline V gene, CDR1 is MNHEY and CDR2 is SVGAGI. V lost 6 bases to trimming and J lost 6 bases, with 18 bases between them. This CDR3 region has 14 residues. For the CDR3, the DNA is TGTGCCAGCAGCACTGAGTTAAAGGCCTCCGAGCAGTACTTC. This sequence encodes CASSTELKASEQYF.

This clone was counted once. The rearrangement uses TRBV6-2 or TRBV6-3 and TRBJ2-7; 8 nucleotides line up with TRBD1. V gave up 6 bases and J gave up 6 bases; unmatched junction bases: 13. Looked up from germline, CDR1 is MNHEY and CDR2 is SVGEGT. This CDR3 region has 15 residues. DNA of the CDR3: TGTGCCAGCAGCAGCACTCAGGACAGGGCTGGCGAGCAGTACTTC. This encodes CASSSTQDRAGEQYF.